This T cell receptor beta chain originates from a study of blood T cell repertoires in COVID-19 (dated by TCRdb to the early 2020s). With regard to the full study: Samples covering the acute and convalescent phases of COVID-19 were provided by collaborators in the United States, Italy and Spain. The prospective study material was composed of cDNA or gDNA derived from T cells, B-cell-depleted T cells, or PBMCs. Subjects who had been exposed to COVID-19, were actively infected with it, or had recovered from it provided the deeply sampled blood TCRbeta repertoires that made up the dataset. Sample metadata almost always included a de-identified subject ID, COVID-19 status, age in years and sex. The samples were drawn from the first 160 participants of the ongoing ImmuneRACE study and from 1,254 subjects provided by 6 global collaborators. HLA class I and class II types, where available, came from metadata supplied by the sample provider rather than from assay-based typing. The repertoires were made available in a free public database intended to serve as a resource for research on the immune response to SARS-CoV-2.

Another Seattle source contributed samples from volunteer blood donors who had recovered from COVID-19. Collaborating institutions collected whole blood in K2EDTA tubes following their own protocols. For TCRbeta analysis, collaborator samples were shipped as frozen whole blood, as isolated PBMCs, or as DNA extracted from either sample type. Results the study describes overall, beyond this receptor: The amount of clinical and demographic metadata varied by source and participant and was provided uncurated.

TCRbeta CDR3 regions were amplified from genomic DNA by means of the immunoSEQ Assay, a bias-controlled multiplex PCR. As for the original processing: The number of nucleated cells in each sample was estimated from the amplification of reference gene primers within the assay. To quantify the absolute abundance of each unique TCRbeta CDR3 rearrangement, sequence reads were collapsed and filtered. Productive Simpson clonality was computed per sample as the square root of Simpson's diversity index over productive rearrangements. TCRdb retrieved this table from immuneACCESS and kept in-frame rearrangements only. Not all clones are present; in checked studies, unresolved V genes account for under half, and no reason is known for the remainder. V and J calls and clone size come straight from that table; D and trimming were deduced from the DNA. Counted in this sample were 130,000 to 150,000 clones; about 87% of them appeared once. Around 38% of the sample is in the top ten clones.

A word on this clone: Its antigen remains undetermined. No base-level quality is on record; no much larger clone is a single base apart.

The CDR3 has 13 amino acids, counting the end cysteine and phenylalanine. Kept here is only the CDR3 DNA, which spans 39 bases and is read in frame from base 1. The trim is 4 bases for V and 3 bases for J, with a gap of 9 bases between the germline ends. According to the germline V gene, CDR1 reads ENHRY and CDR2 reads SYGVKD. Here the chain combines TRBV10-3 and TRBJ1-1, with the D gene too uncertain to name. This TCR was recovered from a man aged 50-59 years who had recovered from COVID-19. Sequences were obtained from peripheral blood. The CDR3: CAISGGGYTEAFF. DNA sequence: TGTGCCATCAGTGGTGGCGGATACACTGAAGCTTTCTTT.